This paragraph reports one TCR beta chain. The antigen is unknown. The PCR made use of 60 Vbeta and 13 Jbeta primers. Some clones are missing from TCRdb's copy, which holds only in-frame ones; the method was immunoSEQ multiplex PCR. The table has under 200,000 clones, roughly 75% seen once. V lost 3 bases and J lost 14; bases outside the gene matches: 20. The germline V gene encodes CDR1 SGDLS and CDR2 YYNGEE. The CDR3 has 17 residues. The sample belongs to a study of cytomegalovirus exposure and HLA in healthy donors. Background on the study: Assignment to the Caucasian-associated ancestry cluster applied to around four fifths of the approximately 400 genotyped donors.

Study-wide findings and caveats: When analyzed later, the rates of TCR association showed variation by HLA locus, with DRB1 the most and HLA-C the fewest. The classifier was said to identify cytomegalovirus status with high specificity and sensitivity.

The sequence was obtained from a woman aged 50 to 65 in good health and CMV-seropositive. The material sequenced was PBMCs. V and J are TRBV9 and TRBJ1-6; 7 bases line up with TRBD1. CDR3 sequence (DNA): TGTGCCAGCAGCGCCCGGATGGGACAGCCGAGCGGTGGGGCCCTCCACTTT. This sequence encodes CASSARMGQPSGGALHF.